Sequencing of this T cell receptor (beta chain) was carried out in a study of yellow fever vaccine responses in identical twins. Germline loops: CDR1 MGHDK, CDR2 SYGVNS. V was clipped by 5 bases and J by 7 bases; unmatched bases: 10. The CDR3 consists of 16 residues. General study results and limits: Convergence reportedly seemed to mark part of the twins' vaccine T cell response, with personalization marking the rest.

TCRdb recomputed calls from the RT-PCR reads with MiXCR, one row per CDR3 protein. The sample shows roughly 1,700 distinct CDR3 sequences, less than 85% of them seen only once. About this clonotype itself: The antigen remains undetermined.

This TCR derives from a woman aged 18-30 years who received the yellow fever vaccine. J is TRBJ2-1 and V is TRBV25-1; 11 bases agree with TRBD2. The sequenced sample was T cells from blood (PBMCs), unsorted or a sorted subset (not recorded which), obtained before or after yellow fever vaccination (not recorded which). The CDR3 region is CASSPLTSGKRNEQFF. The CDR3 DNA follows: TGTGCCAGCAGTCCCCTGACTAGCGGGAAGAGGAATGAGCAGTTCTTC.